Listed below are T cell receptor beta chains from one sample, sequenced in a study of human T cells and chemical hapten exposure. TCRdb re-analysed the RACE reads in MiXCR, keeping a single row per CDR3 protein. The sample records around 200,000 distinct CDR3 sequences, around 25% being singletons. The input for sequencing was whole blood, taken in connection with sensitization to the hapten diphenylcyclopropenone (DPC). These receptors all stem from a woman aged 40 to 55 with alopecia areata. Some clones in this sample may be carry-over from other donors' samples. Each CDR3 is given with its conserved first and last residue. Fields, in order: D gene, V gene, J gene, clone size, CDR3 protein, CDR3 DNA. The D gene is left open where the match is weak. A row's size may be missing; if present it is once, few, many or a size class.

-	TRBV7-2	TRBJ2-1	few	CASSLGSGPYYNEQFF	TGTGCCAGCAGCTTAGGGAGCGGGCCCTACTACAATGAGCAGTTCTTC
-	TRBV6-6	TRBJ1-5	few	CASIRDSNQPQHF	TGTGCCAGCATAAGGGACAGCAATCAGCCCCAGCATTTT
TRBD1	TRBV10-3	TRBJ1-4	-	CAISEWDRDLTNEKLFF	TGTGCCATCAGTGAATGGGACAGGGATCTAACTAATGAAAAACTGTTTTTT
-	TRBV4-3	TRBJ1-2	few	CASSQDRGVVSGYTF	TGCGCCAGCAGCCAAGATCGCGGAGTTGTTTCCGGCTACACCTTC
TRBD2	TRBV5-1	TRBJ2-3	-	CASSAGTSGPTDTQYF	TGCGCCAGCAGCGCCGGGACTAGCGGACCCACAGATACGCAGTATTTT
-	TRBV20-1	TRBJ2-1	few	CSATGGRWNEQFF	TGCAGTGCGACCGGGGGCCGATGGAATGAGCAGTTCTTC
TRBD2	TRBV3-1	TRBJ2-3	few	CASSQYTSGSADTQYF	TGTGCCAGCAGCCAGTATACTAGCGGGAGCGCAGATACGCAGTATTTT
TRBD1	TRBV7-2	TRBJ2-7	few	CASSLSQGAGEQYF	TGTGCCAGCAGCTTAAGCCAGGGGGCGGGTGAGCAGTACTTC
TRBD2	TRBV20-1	TRBJ2-7	-	CSAWGGLAMNEQYF	TGCAGTGCTTGGGGCGGACTAGCGATGAACGAGCAGTACTTC
TRBD1	TRBV12-3/TRBV12-4	TRBJ1-6	-	CASRGQGRGSPLHF	TGTGCCAGCAGGGGACAGGGGCGAGGGTCACCCCTCCACTTT
-	TRBV7-2	TRBJ2-3	few	CASSFNWADTQYF	TGTGCCAGCAGCTTTAATTGGGCAGATACGCAGTATTTT
-	TRBV20-1	TRBJ1-5	few	CSARVGASNQPQHF	TGCAGTGCTAGAGTGGGGGCTTCCAATCAGCCCCAGCATTTT
-	TRBV29-1	TRBJ2-1	-	CSGGQTGEQFF	TGCAGCGGCGGACAGACTGGTGAGCAGTTCTTC
-	TRBV9	TRBJ2-1	few	CASSVSPVGHNEQFF	TGTGCCAGCAGCGTATCCCCCGTGGGGCACAATGAGCAGTTCTTC
-	TRBV28	TRBJ1-2	-	CASSSGYGYTF	TGTGCCAGCAGTTCTGGGTATGGCTACACCTTC
TRBD1	TRBV20-1	TRBJ1-6	many	CSARDLGTGGSPLHF	TGCAGTGCTAGAGATCTCGGGACAGGGGGTTCACCCCTCCACTTT
-	TRBV7-8	TRBJ2-2	-	CASRVQITGELFF	TGTGCCAGCAGGGTCCAAATCACCGGGGAGCTGTTTTTT
TRBD1	TRBV12-3/TRBV12-4	TRBJ1-2	few	CASSSGTGNGYTF	TGTGCCAGCAGTTCCGGGACAGGGAATGGCTACACCTTC
TRBD2	TRBV6-2/TRBV6-3	TRBJ2-1	-	CASTLFSGRALNEQFF	TGTGCCAGCACTCTTTTTAGCGGGAGGGCCCTCAATGAGCAGTTCTTC
-	TRBV25-1	TRBJ2-5	-	CASSESGLPGRETQYF	TGTGCCAGCAGTGAATCGGGGCTCCCAGGCAGGGAGACCCAGTACTTC
-	TRBV4-3	TRBJ2-7	few	CASSAYPSSSYEQYF	TGCGCCAGCAGCGCCTACCCCTCGAGCTCCTACGAGCAGTACTTC
TRBD1	TRBV28	TRBJ1-5	few	CASSVVTGGNQPQHF	TGTGCCAGCAGTGTGGTGACAGGGGGGAATCAGCCCCAGCATTTT
TRBD2	TRBV7-8	TRBJ2-1	few	CASSIAPRLAGGEQFF	TGTGCCAGCAGTATAGCCCCCCGCCTAGCGGGGGGTGAGCAGTTCTTC
-	TRBV3-1	TRBJ2-3	-	CASSPTPGRGFETDTQYF	TGTGCCAGCAGCCCGACTCCAGGAAGGGGGTTTGAGACAGATACGCAGTATTTT
-	TRBV15	TRBJ1-1	few	CATSRTTPNTEAFF	TGTGCCACCAGCAGAACGACACCCAACACTGAAGCTTTCTTT
-	TRBV27	TRBJ2-1	few	CASSLTGYYNEQFF	TGTGCCAGCAGTTTAACAGGGTATTACAATGAGCAGTTCTTC
-	TRBV4-3	TRBJ2-4	few	CASSQDRTGTTDIQYF	TGCGCCAGCAGCCAAGACCGAACCGGGACAACGGACATTCAGTACTTC